One and the same sample provided the 8 T cell receptor beta chains below, sequenced in a study of Ad26.COV2.S vaccination and SARS-CoV-2 variants. Treatment described: around 19 received Ad26.COV2.S at low or high dose, single or two shots; several received placebo; per-sample allocation not given. Specimen acquisition occurred on day 63 following the initial vaccine or placebo injection. The method was immunoSEQ multiplex PCR; TCRdb's version includes in-frame clones alone and lacks a portion of them. This table holds 240,000 or so clones, 88% found once. This material consisted of peripheral blood, taken in a trial of Ad26.COV2.S vaccine versus placebo. The receptors originated from a person aged 18-65 years who received the Ad26.COV2.S COVID-19 vaccine or a placebo.

The rearrangement uses TRBV6-5 and TRBJ2-7, with D possibly TRBD2 on 5 matching bases. Germline V CDR1 and CDR2: MNHEY, SVGAGI. V was pared by 6 bases and J by 4 bases, with 13 bases between. The CDR3 sequence is 13 residues long. CDR3 sequence: CASRAGLPYEQYF. The CDR3 DNA follows: TGTGCCAGCAGGGCAGGACTCCCTTACGAGCAGTACTTC.

This chain joins TRBV5-1 and TRBJ2-2; 9 positions agree with TRBD1. Germline V gene lookup returns CDR1 SGHRS and CDR2 YFSETQ. The CDR3 contains 15 residues. V was pared by 4 bases and J by 3 bases, with 4 bases of the junction left unmatched. As DNA, the CDR3 is TGCGCCAGCAGCCCAGACAGGGGGGACACCGGGGAGCTGTTTTTT. This codes for CASSPDRGDTGELFF.

This clone was recorded only once. The chain employs TRBV3-1 (or the pseudogene TRBV3-2) and TRBJ1-1; D gene unclear. Germline lookup yields CDR1 LGHDT and CDR2 YNNKEL (reference sequence). The V end lost 0 bases, the J end lost 1 base, and 6 bases lay between the germline ends. The CDR3 contains 14 residues. CDR3 amino acids: CASSQDIPNTEAFF. In nucleotides, the CDR3 is TGTGCCAGCAGCCAAGACATACCGAACACTGAAGCTTTCTTT.

The chain employs TRBV2 and TRBJ1-1; weak D call: TRBD1 (6 bases). The CDR3 is made up of 15 amino acids. Germline V gene data show CDR1 as SNHLY and CDR2 as FYNNEI. The V and J ends lost 3 bases and 1 base respectively, with 12 bases between them. This CDR3 reads CASSDEGGSNTEAFF. DNA for the CDR3: TGTGCCAGCAGTGATGAGGGGGGCTCGAACACTGAAGCTTTCTTT.

The chain combines TRBV3-1 (or the pseudogene TRBV3-2) with TRBJ2-7, with a tentative D call TRBD1 (5 bases). The CDR3 is made up of 16 amino acids. Germline lookup yields CDR1 LGHDT and CDR2 YNNKEL (reference sequence). With 2 bases removed from V and 3 bases from J, the gap between germline ends came to 17 bases. As DNA, the CDR3 is TGTGCCAGCAGCCAACTCCCCGTCGGACAAGTCTACGAGCAGTACTTC. Translating gives CASSQLPVGQVYEQYF.

This chain joins TRBV13 and TRBJ2-7; TRBD1 agrees at 9 bases. With V trimmed by 5 bases and J by 3 bases, 8 bases remained unmatched. The CDR3 length is 15 residues. Germline CDR1 and CDR2: PRHDT and FYEKMQ (reference sequence). This CDR3 is CASSENRGRFYEQYF. The CDR3 nucleotides read TGTGCCAGCAGCGAAAACAGGGGGCGGTTCTACGAGCAGTACTTC.

The gene calls are TRBV24-1 and TRBJ2-2, with D unresolved. CDR1 and CDR2 from the germline V gene are KGHDR and SFDVKD. The CDR3 loop spans 14 amino acids. Trimming left V 3 bases short and J 8 bases short, with 12 bases between. In nucleotides, the CDR3 is TGTGCCACCAGTGATAGGTACCCCCCGGGGGAGCTGTTTTTT. This encodes CATSDRYPPGELFF.

The chain has TRBV4-2 and TRBJ2-7; 7 bases map to TRBD2. V was pared by 3 bases and J by 0 bases, with 8 bases of the junction left unmatched. The CDR3 totals 16 residues. Germline CDR1 LGHNA, CDR2 YNFKEQ. In DNA, the CDR3 is TGTGCCAGCAGCCATGGGGACGGCGGGGGCTCCTACGAGCAGTACTTC. Translating gives CASSHGDGGGSYEQYF.